This T cell receptor beta chain stems from a study of blood T cell repertoires in COVID-19 (dated by TCRdb to the early 2020s). Regarding the complete study: Collaborator samples came from the United States, Italy and Spain and covered acute and convalescent phases of COVID-19. Subjects who had been exposed to COVID-19, were actively infected with it, or had recovered from it provided the deeply sampled blood TCRbeta repertoires that made up the dataset. Samples came from the ongoing ImmuneRACE study (first 160 participants) plus 1,254 subjects from 6 global collaborators. A freely available public database, intended as a resource for researchers studying the immune response to SARS-CoV-2, is where the repertoires were released. The prospective study material was composed of cDNA or gDNA derived from T cells, B-cell-depleted T cells, or PBMCs. Where available, HLA class I and class II types were taken from metadata supplied by the sample provider and were not determined by assay-based typing. Sample metadata almost always included a de-identified subject ID, COVID-19 status, age in years and sex. Study-wide findings and limitations: The quantity of clinical and demographic metadata differed by source and by participant and was supplied without curation.

TCRbeta CDR3 regions were amplified from genomic DNA by means of the immunoSEQ Assay, a bias-controlled multiplex PCR. The original pipeline was this. Within the assay, amplification of reference gene primers was used to estimate how many nucleated cells each sample contained. Sequence reads were collapsed and filtered to measure the absolute abundance of every unique TCRbeta CDR3 rearrangement. For each sample, productive Simpson clonality was calculated by taking the square root of Simpson's diversity index across productive rearrangements. TCRdb re-hosts the immuneACCESS table, in-frame sequences only. Its copies lack some clones; in the studies checked, an unresolved V gene accounts for under half of them, and the cause for the rest is not known. V, J and clone size are those of that table, while D and trimming were read from the DNA. The sample table holds 180,000 or so clones, of which approximately 85% were seen once. The ten largest account for around 9% of the sample.

Worth noting for this clone: Its antigen remains unidentified. The record has no base qualities; no much larger clone is one base away.

In the prospective study, participants were about 18 to 95 years old, resided in about two dozen geographic areas of the United States, and were enrolled through a virtual design. In the prospective study, participants were assigned to cohorts based on the clinical history participants reported in a screening survey and a study questionnaire. For ImmuneRACE Cohort 3, a participant was defined as recovered based on two consecutive negative NP/OP PCR tests, clearance by a healthcare professional, or resolution of symptoms. Mobile phlebotomists in the prospective study collected whole blood, serum and a nasopharyngeal or oropharyngeal swab from every participant. Over an approximately 2-month period, participants in the prospective study had the option of providing additional blood draws and questionnaires. Prospective study blood samples were shipped either frozen or at room temperature before DNA extraction.

Material: PBMCs or T cells enriched from blood (not recorded which). The source of this sequence is a woman between 25 and 40 years old who had recovered from COVID-19.

For the CDR3, the sequence is CASSSLIRDSSTDTQYF. The DNA is as follows: TGCGCCAGCAGCTCCCTCATCCGGGATTCAAGCACAGATACGCAGTATTTT. This chain is built from TRBV5-1 and TRBJ2-3; the D gene is perhaps TRBD2, on 5 matching bases. From a lookup of the germline V gene, CDR1 and CDR2 are SGHRS and YFSETQ. Inclusive of the bounding cysteine and phenylalanine, the CDR3 is 17 residues long. This entry keeps only the CDR3 DNA: 51 bases, framed from base 1. V gives up 3 bases and J gives up 0 bases, and the segment between their germline ends measures 17 bases.